Sequencing of this T cell receptor beta chain was carried out in a study of cytomegalovirus exposure and HLA in healthy donors. The CDR3 has 16 residues. Per germline, CDR1 LNHDA and CDR2 SQIVND (reference sequence). V lost 8 bases, J lost 0 bases, and 17 bases lay in between. General study results and limits: The study labeled fewer than 200 TCR beta chains cytomegalovirus-associated.

Notes on this clone: Its antigen is unknown.

Vbeta (60) and Jbeta (13) primers were used in the PCR. Sequencing was performed with immunoSEQ multiplex PCR; in TCRdb, only in-frame clones are kept and a portion is missing. The sample consists of 170,000 or so clones, approximately 84% of them appearing once. The TCR was taken from a male donor in good health and CMV-seropositive. The chain joins TRBV19 to TRBJ1-5, with D unclear. The sample consisted of PBMCs. The CDR3, as DNA: TGTGCCAGTCGTACAGTTGGAGTAAATAGCAATCAGCCCCAGCATTTT. As protein: CASRTVGVNSNQPQHF.